This entry lists 20 T cell receptor beta chains sequenced from one sample in a study of blood T cell repertoires in COVID-19. Repertoires were generated with immunoSEQ multiplex PCR, while TCRdb's copy carries only in-frame clones and drops some. In the table there are 95,000 to 150,000 clones, 85% to 90% of which are singletons. Specimen: peripheral blood. These receptors came from a woman aged 45-60 years with active or convalescent COVID-19.

The CDR3 coding sequence is TGCGCCAGCAGTGAGTCGACTAGATCGAACACCGGGGAGCTGTTTTTT. It yields the protein CASSESTRSNTGELFF. The rearrangement uses TRBV10-1 and TRBJ2-2; a possible D gene is TRBD2 (6 bases). CDR3 length: 16 residues. V was pared by 0 bases and J by 0 bases, with 8 bases between. Germline CDR1 reads WNHNN; CDR2 reads SYGVQD (reference sequence).

V and J are TRBV7-9 and TRBJ2-1, with D possibly being TRBD1 (5 bases). The CDR3 loop spans 11 amino acids. V dropped 8 bases and J dropped 7 bases, with 9 bases sitting between them. Germline CDR1 SEHNR, CDR2 FQNEAQ (reference sequence). The CDR3 loop is CASDSRNEQFF. The CDR3 nucleotides are TGTGCCAGCGACAGTAGGAATGAGCAGTTCTTC.

The V gene is TRBV5-4, the J gene TRBJ1-2, with 8 bases matching TRBD1. Germline V gene data show CDR1 as SGHNT and CDR2 as YYREEE (reference sequence). Trimming removed 0 bases from V and 8 bases from J; junction bases left unmatched: 6. The CDR3 has 14 amino acids. CDR3 region: CASSLAGGRGGYTF. CDR3 coding DNA: TGTGCCAGCAGCTTGGCAGGGGGCAGAGGCGGCTACACCTTC.

This clone was recorded once. This chain joins TRBV7-9 and TRBJ2-7, with D perhaps TRBD2 (6 bases). V lost 1 base and J lost 4, with 20 bases in between. This CDR3 is 17 amino acids long. Germline V gene sequence: CDR1 SEHNR, CDR2 FQNEAQ (reference sequence). The CDR3 DNA is TGTGCCAGCAGCTTAGGCCCCTCATTAGCGGCAGGTTACGAGCAGTACTTC. Protein product: CASSLGPSLAAGYEQYF. The whole variable domain, remainder taken from reference TRBV7-9 and TRBJ2-7, is DTGVSQNPRHKITKRGQNVTFRCDPISEHNRLYWYRQTLGQGPEFLTYFQNEAQLEKSRLLSDRFSAERPKGSFSTLEIQRTEQGDSAMYLCASSLGPSLAAGYEQYFGPGTRLTVT.

The gene calls are TRBV9 and TRBJ2-3; 7 bases are shared with TRBD1. Germline V gene sequence: CDR1 SGDLS, CDR2 YYNGEE. The CDR3 consists of 15 residues. V lost 4 bases, J lost 0 bases, and 5 bases stayed unmatched. The CDR3, as DNA: TGTGCCAGCAGCTTGACAGGGATGAGCACAGATACGCAGTATTTT. As protein: CASSLTGMSTDTQYF.

The genes are TRBV9 and TRBJ2-2; 8 nucleotides agree with TRBD2. J lost 6 bases, V lost 4 bases, and 8 bases had no gene match. This CDR3 has 15 residues. Germline CDR1 reads SGDLS; CDR2 reads YYNGEE. For the CDR3, the DNA is TGTGCCAGCAGCAAATATGGGACTAGTCCCGGGGAGCTGTTTTTT. Protein: CASSKYGTSPGELFF.

The chain employs TRBV4-2 and TRBJ2-7, with a weak D call TRBD2 (6 bases). With 0 bases removed from V and 7 bases from J, the gap between germline ends came to 16 bases. Germline loops: CDR1 LGHNA, CDR2 YNFKEQ. CDR3 length equals 15 residues. Written as DNA, the CDR3 is TGTGCCAGCAGCCAAGACCCGGCGGAGGGTAAAGAGCAGTACTTC. It translates to CASSQDPAEGKEQYF.

The sample holds one count of this clone. The rearrangement links TRBV10-3 to TRBJ1-1; 8 bases agree with TRBD1. With V trimmed by 0 bases and J by 3 bases, 3 bases remained unmatched. Germline V gene data show CDR1 as ENHRY and CDR2 as SYGVKD. The length of the CDR3 is 15 residues. The CDR3 reads CAISESSGGDTEAFF. The DNA for the CDR3 is TGTGCCATCAGTGAGTCGTCAGGGGGCGACACTGAAGCTTTCTTT.

The chain recombines TRBV7-9 with TRBJ1-1, with D maybe TRBD1 (5 bases). The CDR3 extends over 12 amino acids. V shed 7 bases and J shed 2 bases, with 8 bases lying between them. Germline CDR1 and CDR2: SEHNR and FQNEAQ (reference sequence). In DNA form, the CDR3 reads TGTGCCAGCACCAGGGCTAACACTGAAGCTTTCTTT. It yields the protein CASTRANTEAFF. Variable domain in full (rest from reference TRBV7-9 and TRBJ1-1): DTGVSQNPRHKITKRGQNVTFRCDPISEHNRLYWYRQTLGQGPEFLTYFQNEAQLEKSRLLSDRFSAERPKGSFSTLEIQRTEQGDSAMYLCASTRANTEAFFGQGTRLTVV.

The chain couples TRBV11-2 to TRBJ1-2, with 9 bases identical to TRBD1. Trimming cost V 5 bases and J 7 bases; bases outside gene matches: 14. The CDR3 runs 16 residues. The V gene's germline CDR1 is SGHAT and CDR2 FQNNGV. The CDR3: CASSPTNRGRRFGYTF. The CDR3 DNA is TGTGCCAGCAGCCCCACCAACAGGGGGCGACGATTTGGCTACACCTTC.

The V call is TRBV19, the J call TRBJ2-1, with 14 bases aligning to TRBD2. Trimming removed 4 bases from V and 7 bases from J; junction bases left unmatched: 6. Germline CDR1 reads LNHDA; CDR2 reads SQIVND (reference sequence). This CDR3 has 16 residues. The CDR3 reads CASSTRRLAGGNEQFF. The CDR3 DNA reads TGTGCCAGTAGTACACGACGACTAGCGGGAGGGAATGAGCAGTTCTTC.

The V gene is TRBV6-6, the J gene TRBJ2-5; TRBD2 is a possible D gene (6 bases). The V gene's germline CDR1 is MNHNY and CDR2 SVGAGI (reference sequence). Trimming took off 2 bases at V and 4 bases at J, with 17 bases between the two ends. This CDR3 contains 16 residues. The CDR3 spells CASSYIPRRETETQYF. Here the CDR3 DNA reads TGTGCCAGCAGTTACATACCTAGGCGGGAAACAGAGACCCAGTACTTC.

CDR3 nucleotide sequence: TGTGCCAGTAGTCCCCCTTTCAGGGCTGGGGCCAACGTCCTGACTTTC. It codes for CASSPPFRAGANVLTF. V usage is TRBV19 and J usage is TRBJ2-6; perhaps TRBD1 as D (5 bases). Between the trimmed V and J ends, which lost 5 bases and 2 bases, there was a span of 13 bases. CDR1 LNHDA and CDR2 SQIVND come from the germline V gene (reference sequence). CDR3 size: 16 residues. The complete variable domain, with remaining parts taken from reference TRBV19 and TRBJ2-6, reads DGGITQSPKYLFRKEGQNVTLSCEQNLNHDAMYWYRQDPGQGLRLIYYSQIVNDFQKGDIAEGYSVSREKKESFPLTVTSAQKNPTAFYLCASSPPFRAGANVLTFGAGSRLTVL.

Here the CDR3 reads CASSPREGLYEQYF. The CDR3 DNA is TGTGCCAGCAGCCCGCGGGAGGGCCTCTACGAGCAGTACTTC. The gene calls are TRBV9 and TRBJ2-7; 9 bases are shared with TRBD2. This CDR3 comprises 14 residues. Germline CDR1 SGDLS, CDR2 YYNGEE. V dropped 4 bases and J dropped 3; count of bases not matched to a gene: 5.

The chain couples TRBV6-4 to TRBJ2-3; D is perhaps TRBD2 (5 bases). This CDR3 has 16 residues. Trimming cost V 4 bases and J 1 base, with 15 bases left between them. Germline values: CDR1 MRHNA, CDR2 SNTAGT. DNA of the CDR3: TGTGCCAGCAGTGCTTCGATATTGCGGGGCACAGATACGCAGTATTTT. Translating gives CASSASILRGTDTQYF.

This clone was counted a few times. The gene calls are TRBV5-1 and TRBJ1-3, with a weak D call TRBD1 (6 bases). The length of the CDR3 is 13 residues. Trimming left V 4 bases short and J 8 bases short, with 13 bases between. The germline V gene encodes CDR1 SGHRS and CDR2 YFSETQ. The CDR3, as DNA: TGCGCCAGCAGCGCGACAGGTCGAGACACCATATATTTT. Amino acids: CASSATGRDTIYF.

This clone occurred once. The gene calls are TRBV6-5 and TRBJ2-7; 8 nucleotides line up with TRBD1. Germline loops: CDR1 MNHEY, CDR2 SVGAGI. The CDR3 spans 14 residues. Trimming took 2 bases from V and 6 from J; bases not matched to a gene: 6. This CDR3 is CASSYLQGGGEQYF. As DNA, the CDR3 is TGTGCCAGCAGTTACCTACAGGGGGGTGGCGAGCAGTACTTC.

V usage is TRBV24-1 and J usage is TRBJ2-7; 9 bases fit TRBD1. V shed 6 bases and J 5 bases; nucleotides not matched to a gene: 4. The CDR3 spans 13 residues. Germline values: CDR1 KGHDR, CDR2 SFDVKD. The CDR3 region is CATSQTGGNEQYF. CDR3 sequence (DNA): TGTGCCACCAGTCAGACAGGGGGGAACGAGCAGTACTTC.

CDR3 DNA: TGTGCCAGTAGTATACTTGCAGGGGTCCACGAGCAGTACTTC. Translating gives CASSILAGVHEQYF. The gene calls are TRBV19 and TRBJ2-7; possible D gene TRBD1, 6 bases. Trimming shortened V by 2 bases and J by 5 bases, and 13 bases separated the two germline ends. Germline CDR1 reads LNHDA; CDR2 reads SQIVND (reference sequence). The CDR3 consists of 14 residues.

The CDR3 sequence is CASSLTRTGGDSPLHF. Here the CDR3 DNA reads TGTGCCAGCAGCTTAACCCGGACAGGGGGCGATTCACCCCTCCACTTT. The chain links TRBV9 to TRBJ1-6; 11 bases fit TRBD1. The length of the CDR3 is 16 residues. CDR1 and CDR2 from the germline V gene are SGDLS and YYNGEE. J lost 8 bases, V lost 4 bases, and 8 bases had no gene match.